This T cell receptor beta chain comes out of a study of T cells in Graves' hyperthyroidism and ophthalmopathy. General study findings and limits: Most expanded thyroid clonotypes above 0.001 also appeared in blood.

TCR beta CDR3 sequences were amplified from RNA transcripts. HTBI primers were employed in a first-round RT-PCR of the TCR CDR3. TCRdb reprocessed the multiplex PCR reads via MiXCR and lists one record per CDR3 protein. Of roughly 56,000 distinct CDR3 sequences in the sample, about 50% were seen once. As for this clonotype: What it recognizes is unknown. A read error may produce the germline difference seen at one junction end.

Not enrolled were patients with uncontrolled infection, other autoimmune disease, pregnancy or lactation. Germline V lookup: CDR1 SSHAT, CDR2 FNYEAQ (reference sequence). The CDR3 runs 15 residues. The clonotype comes from a woman aged 25 to 39 with Graves' ophthalmopathy. The rearrangement links TRBV7-7 to TRBJ2-1; possibly TRBD1 for D (7 bases). Sequenced: blood. The CDR3 coding sequence is TGTGCTAGCAGCCCAGGGGGGTCGGGCACAGATACGCAGTTCTTC. Its protein is CASSPGGSGTDTQFF.